This TCR beta chain was sequenced during a study of cytotoxic CD8 clonotypes in ibrutinib-treated CLL. As for this clone: As yet, its antigen is unknown.

Study-level findings and limits: Baseline levels of clonality went above those of age-matched healthy donors and moved with circulating CD8+ T-cell counts. Sampling times differed between sustained-remission and progressing patients.

TCRdb keeps only in-frame clones here, not all; method: immunoSEQ multiplex PCR. The data contain 250,000 to 350,000 clones, 76% of them singletons. Approximately 1.9 micrograms of genomic DNA came from cryopreserved PBMCs for TCR beta libraries. The CDR3 spans 14 residues. Trimming at V came to 4 bases and at J to 7 bases, leaving 4 bases not matched to a gene. Germline CDR1 and CDR2: MNHEY and SMNVEV (reference sequence). The TCR comes from a human donor with chronic lymphocytic leukemia. This chain uses TRBV27 with TRBJ2-1, with TRBD2 matching 10 bases. This sample comprised PBMCs, obtained at disease progression, from a patient treated with ibrutinib. The DNA for the CDR3 is TGTGCCAGCAGTTGGGCTAGCGGGAGTAATGAGCAGTTCTTC. Its protein product is CASSWASGSNEQFF.